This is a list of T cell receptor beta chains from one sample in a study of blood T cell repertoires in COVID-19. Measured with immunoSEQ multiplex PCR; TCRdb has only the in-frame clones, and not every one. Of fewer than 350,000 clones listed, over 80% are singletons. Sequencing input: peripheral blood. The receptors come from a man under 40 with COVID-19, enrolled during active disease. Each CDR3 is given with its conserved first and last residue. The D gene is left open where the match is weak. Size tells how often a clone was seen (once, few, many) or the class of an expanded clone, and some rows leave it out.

TGTGCCAGCAGCCGCACATCCTTTTTCCCCAATCAGCCCCAGCATTTT	CASSRTSFFPNQPQHF	NA	NA	TRBV16	TRBJ1-5	16
TGTGCCAGCAGCAGCTCCGGGACTAGCGCATACAATGAGCAGTTCTTC	CASSSSGTSAYNEQFF	NA	NA	TRBV21-1	TRBJ2-1	16
TGCAGCGTTGACTCCCCAGGGACAGCTAACTATGGCTACACCTTC	CSVDSPGTANYGYTF	TRBD1	NA	TRBV29-1	TRBJ1-2	15
TGCGCCAGCAGCTGGGGACAGGGAATCGCTGAAGCTTTCTTT	CASSWGQGIAEAFF	TRBD1	NA	TRBV5-1	TRBJ1-1	14
TGTGCCAGCAGTTCGGGTCCGGGACTAGCGGGAGAGGGGGGATACAATGAGCAGTTCTTC	CASSSGPGLAGEGGYNEQFF	TRBD2	NA	TRBV7-3	TRBJ2-1	20
TGTGCCAGCAGCAGAGGGTTCGAGCAGTACTTC	CASSRGFEQYF	NA	NA	TRBV25-1	TRBJ2-7	11
TGTGCCAGCAGCTCTGCCCTACTCTCCTACAATGAGCAGTTCTTC	CASSSALLSYNEQFF	NA	few	TRBV5-6	TRBJ2-1	15
TGTGCCACCAGTGATTTAAGGTTGGACGGGAGGAATGAGCAGTTCTTC	CATSDLRLDGRNEQFF	TRBD2	NA	TRBV24-1	TRBJ2-1	16
TGTGCCAGCAGTATGGGAGGCGGCCCGGGAACCGGGGAGCTGTTTTTT	CASSMGGGPGTGELFF	NA	NA	TRBV28	TRBJ2-2	16
TGTGCCAGTAGTATTTCCGACCTCCCGGGTCCACGTTATGGCTACACCTTC	CASSISDLPGPRYGYTF	NA	few	TRBV19	TRBJ1-2	17
TGTGCCAGTAGTCACCGCGGACAGGGGACCTATAATTCACCCCTCCACTTT	CASSHRGQGTYNSPLHF	TRBD1	NA	TRBV19	TRBJ1-6	17
TGTGCCAGCAGCGCCTCGGGACAGACCACCGGGGAGCTGTTTTTT	CASSASGQTTGELFF	TRBD1	NA	TRBV9	TRBJ2-2	15
TGTGCCAGCTCACCAGACAGGATCTATGGCTACACCTTC	CASSPDRIYGYTF	NA	once	TRBV18	TRBJ1-2	13
TGTGCTAGTGGGTCTCCCTCCGGGACAGGACTCTACAATGAGCAGTTCTTC	CASGSPSGTGLYNEQFF	TRBD1	NA	TRBV12-5	TRBJ2-1	17
TGTGCCAGCAGTTACCGGGGGGGGAGTCAGCCCCAGCATTTT	CASSYRGGSQPQHF	NA	NA	TRBV6-2/TRBV6-3	TRBJ1-5	14
TGTGCCAGCAGTGAAAGTGTTGGGGGCGCGGGAGAGACCCAGTACTTC	CASSESVGGAGETQYF	NA	few	TRBV6-1	TRBJ2-5	16
TGCGCCAGCAGCACCGGGACAGGGGGCTCCTACAATGAGCAGTTCTTC	CASSTGTGGSYNEQFF	TRBD1	NA	TRBV5-1	TRBJ2-1	16
TGTGCCAGCAGCTTAATAGGCCGAGCGGCGGGCGAGCAGTACTTC	CASSLIGRAAGEQYF	NA	NA	TRBV7-3	TRBJ2-7	15
TGTGCCAGCACCCCCCCCCTGGGGGGTGAAGCTTTCTTT	CASTPPLGGEAFF	NA	NA	TRBV25-1	TRBJ1-1	13
TGTGCCAGTAGTAGGGGACAATTGAACACTGAAGCTTTCTTT	CASSRGQLNTEAFF	NA	NA	TRBV19	TRBJ1-1	14
TGTGCCAGCAGCACCTCTGTAGGGGGAACCTCTGGAAACACCATATATTTT	CASSTSVGGTSGNTIYF	NA	NA	TRBV9	TRBJ1-3	17
TGTGCCACCAGCAGAGATCGGACGGGGAGAGACATTCAGTACTTC	CATSRDRTGRDIQYF	NA	NA	TRBV15	TRBJ2-4	15
TGTGCCAGCATGGGGACAGGCCCCCAGCATTTT	CASMGTGPQHF	TRBD1	NA	TRBV2	TRBJ1-5	11
TGTGCCACCAGTCGGGCAGCGGGAGGATTCTCCTACAATGAGCAGTTCTTC	CATSRAAGGFSYNEQFF	TRBD2	once	TRBV24-1	TRBJ2-1	17
TGTGCCACCAGTGATGCGGGTTCTGGAGGAGAAAAACTGTTTTTT	CATSDAGSGGEKLFF	NA	NA	TRBV24-1	TRBJ1-4	15
TGTGCCAGCAGCAAAGACCCAGGAATCTCTGGGGCCAACGTCCTGACTTTC	CASSKDPGISGANVLTF	NA	NA	TRBV21-1	TRBJ2-6	17
TGTGCCAGCACAGAGGGGGTTTACTACAATGAGCAGTTCTTC	CASTEGVYYNEQFF	NA	once	TRBV7-9	TRBJ2-1	14
TGTGCCAGTAGCCGGGTGACTACTGGCAATGAGCAGTTCTTC	CASSRVTTGNEQFF	NA	NA	TRBV19	TRBJ2-1	14
TGTGCCAGCAGCCAAGTCTTGGGACAGTCGTTTAACAATGAGCAGTTCTTC	CASSQVLGQSFNNEQFF	TRBD1	NA	TRBV4-2	TRBJ2-1	17
TGTGCCAGCAGCTTAGTATGGATAGGAGCTAGCAATCAGCCCCAGCATTTT	CASSLVWIGASNQPQHF	NA	NA	TRBV7-8	TRBJ1-5	17
TGTGCCAGCAACCGACGGGGGGGCCCCTACGAGCAGTACTTC	CASNRRGGPYEQYF	TRBD2	NA	TRBV16	TRBJ2-7	14
TGTGCCAGCAGCTTAGGACGGGTCGGGAGAGTTGGGCCCGACAATGAGCAGTTCTTC	CASSLGRVGRVGPDNEQFF	NA	NA	TRBV7-9	TRBJ2-1	19
TGTGCCAGCAGGGGCGAGGGACAGAGAAATGAAAAACTGTTTTTT	CASRGEGQRNEKLFF	TRBD1	few	TRBV6-5	TRBJ1-4	15
TGTGCCATCAGTGAGGACATTGGGACAGGAACGTCCTATGGCTACACCTTC	CAISEDIGTGTSYGYTF	TRBD1	NA	TRBV10-3	TRBJ1-2	17
TGTGCCAGCAGGTCCGGGACAGGGGCGTATGGCTACACCTTC	CASRSGTGAYGYTF	TRBD1	NA	TRBV28	TRBJ1-2	14
TGCGCCAGCAGCTTCGTCGCCAGGGACACTGAAGCTTTCTTT	CASSFVARDTEAFF	NA	once	TRBV5-1	TRBJ1-1	14
TGTGCCAGCAGCCCAGGGGGCAGGCCGAACTACGAGCAGTACTTC	CASSPGGRPNYEQYF	TRBD1	NA	TRBV7-2	TRBJ2-7	15
TGTGCCAGCAGCTTGACAGGACAGTCCTATGGCTACACCTTC	CASSLTGQSYGYTF	NA	NA	TRBV5-5	TRBJ1-2	14
TGTGCCAGCAGTTGGGACAGATCCGATTCACCCCTCCACTTT	CASSWDRSDSPLHF	TRBD1	NA	TRBV7-8	TRBJ1-6	14
TGTGCCAGCAGCTTAGTTGGGGGGGACACTGAAGCTTTCTTT	CASSLVGGDTEAFF	NA	NA	TRBV7-9	TRBJ1-1	14
TGTGCCAGCAGTTTGCGAAACTATGGCTACACCTTC	CASSLRNYGYTF	NA	NA	TRBV28	TRBJ1-2	12